A selection of T cell receptor beta chains follows, all from one sample in a study of cytomegalovirus exposure and HLA in healthy donors. Assay used: immunoSEQ multiplex PCR; TCRdb lists only in-frame clones, some missing. The sample records 150,000 to 250,000 clones, 70% to 85% being singletons. Sequencing input: PBMCs. The receptors here all came from a woman aged 25 to 39 in good health and CMV-seropositive. CDR3s include the opening cysteine and the closing phenylalanine or tryptophan. Fields, in order: V gene, D gene, J gene, clone size, CDR3 protein, CDR3 DNA. A D gene is named only where the DNA matches it firmly. Rows give clone size only sometimes, using once, few, many, or a class for an expanded clone.

>TRBV5-4|NA|TRBJ1-2|NA
CASSLYGGRRYGYTF
TGTGCCAGCAGCTTGTACGGGGGGCGCAGGTATGGCTACACCTTC
>TRBV27|TRBD1|TRBJ2-1|NA
CASSLLDRVNEQFF
TGTGCCAGCAGTTTGTTGGACAGGGTCAATGAGCAGTTCTTC
>TRBV5-1|TRBD2|TRBJ2-3|NA
CASSPGTSGADTQYF
TGCGCCAGCAGCCCGGGGACTAGCGGGGCAGATACGCAGTATTTT
>TRBV5-1|NA|TRBJ2-1|NA
CASLRGEQFF
TGCGCCAGCCTCCGCGGTGAGCAGTTCTTC
>TRBV19|TRBD1|TRBJ2-7|NA
CASSQGTGRWAYEQYF
TGTGCCAGTAGTCAAGGGACAGGGAGGTGGGCCTACGAGCAGTACTTC
>TRBV7-6|TRBD1|TRBJ2-2|NA
CASSRLGQGGGELFF
TGTGCCAGCAGCCGGTTGGGACAGGGAGGCGGGGAGCTGTTTTTT
>TRBV6-5|NA|TRBJ2-7|NA
CASSYFSAEPTYEQYF
TGTGCCAGCAGTTACTTCTCAGCGGAACCTACCTACGAGCAGTACTTC
>TRBV6-1|NA|TRBJ1-3|NA
CASREGSSGNTIYF
TGTGCCAGCAGGGAGGGGAGCTCTGGAAACACCATATATTTT
>TRBV6-4|NA|TRBJ1-5|few
CASNLGDQPQHF
TGTGCCAGCAATCTAGGGGATCAGCCCCAGCATTTT
>TRBV7-9|TRBD2|TRBJ2-7|NA
CASSLWGGEQYF
TGTGCCAGCAGCTTATGGGGGGGCGAGCAGTACTTC
>TRBV7-6|TRBD2|TRBJ2-3|NA
CASSPFFRIAGGGGTDTQYF
TGTGCCAGCAGCCCCTTTTTCAGAATAGCGGGGGGAGGTGGCACAGATACGCAGTATTTT
>TRBV7-9|TRBD1|TRBJ1-5|NA
CASSFFTGAVDLNQPQHF
TGTGCCAGCAGCTTTTTTACAGGGGCGGTAGATCTGAATCAGCCCCAGCATTTT
>TRBV2|TRBD1|TRBJ1-4|NA
CASSRTGGREKLFF
TGTGCCAGCAGTAGGACAGGGGGCCGGGAAAAACTGTTTTTT
>TRBV7-2|NA|TRBJ1-2|NA
CASSSGAVGQVDGYTF
TGTGCCAGCAGCTCAGGGGCGGTTGGGCAGGTGGATGGCTACACCTTC
>TRBV19|TRBD2|TRBJ2-1|few
CASSGSAGVGEQFF
TGTGCCAGTAGTGGCTCGGCGGGAGTGGGTGAGCAGTTCTTC
>TRBV7-9|TRBD1|TRBJ1-4|NA
CASRDRVNEKLFF
TGTGCCAGCAGGGACAGGGTTAATGAAAAACTGTTTTTT
>TRBV27|TRBD1|TRBJ1-4|NA
CASSFSPRTGAKLFF
TGTGCCAGCAGTTTTTCACCTAGGACAGGGGCCAAACTGTTTTTT
>TRBV30|TRBD1|TRBJ2-3|NA
CAWSPLLTGGTDTQYF
TGTGCCTGGAGCCCCCTACTGACAGGGGGCACAGATACGCAGTATTTT
>TRBV5-6|NA|TRBJ1-5|NA
CAPAQGDQPQHF
TGTGCCCCCGCCCAAGGGGATCAGCCCCAGCATTTT
>TRBV15|TRBD2|TRBJ2-3|NA
CATSRESGRTTDTQYF
TGTGCCACCAGCAGGGAGAGCGGGAGGACCACAGATACGCAGTATTTT
>TRBV6-1|NA|TRBJ2-1|NA
CASRSLGEQFF
TGTGCCAGCAGGTCTCTCGGGGAGCAGTTCTTC
>TRBV11-3|NA|TRBJ2-3|NA
CASSRGASTDTQYF
TGTGCCAGCAGCCGCGGAGCTAGCACAGATACGCAGTATTTT
>TRBV27|NA|TRBJ1-1|NA
CASSFAGFGNTEAFF
TGTGCCAGCAGTTTCGCGGGATTTGGGAACACTGAAGCTTTCTTT
>TRBV7-2|TRBD2|TRBJ2-1|NA
CASSLVAGGTGNEQFF
TGTGCCAGCAGCTTAGTGGCGGGAGGGACGGGCAATGAGCAGTTCTTC
>TRBV25-1|NA|TRBJ2-7|NA
CASSGSLEQYF
TGTGCCAGCAGCGGTAGTCTCGAGCAGTACTTC
>TRBV5-1|NA|TRBJ1-2|NA
CASSYWSRSGYTF
TGCGCCAGCAGCTATTGGTCCCGGAGTGGCTACACCTTC
>TRBV14|TRBD1|TRBJ2-7|NA
CASSQDPGTAYEQYF
TGTGCCAGCAGCCAAGACCCCGGGACAGCCTACGAGCAGTACTTC
>TRBV6-1|TRBD1|TRBJ1-5|NA
CASSEASGGMNQPQHF
TGTGCCAGCAGTGAGGCCTCAGGGGGCATGAATCAGCCCCAGCATTTT
>TRBV27|NA|TRBJ1-1|NA
CASSSTGNTEAFF
TGTGCCAGCAGTTCGACAGGGAACACTGAAGCTTTCTTT
>TRBV6-5|NA|TRBJ2-7|NA
CASSYSMRLEGLREF
TGTGCCAGCAGTTACTCGATGCGACTAGAAGGGCTGAGGGAGTTC
>TRBV6-4|TRBD2|TRBJ2-1|NA
CASSDGTSGENEQFF
TGTGCCAGCAGTGACGGGACTAGCGGGGAGAATGAGCAGTTCTTC
>TRBV7-9|TRBD1|TRBJ1-6|few
CASSQGTGRSPLHF
TGTGCCAGCAGCCAAGGGACAGGGCGTTCACCCCTCCACTTT
>TRBV9|TRBD1|TRBJ2-1|NA
CASSPGTGGHNEQFF
TGTGCCAGCAGCCCCGGGACAGGGGGCCACAATGAGCAGTTCTTC
>TRBV5-1|NA|TRBJ2-2|few
CASSSGGVGAGELFF
TGCGCCAGCAGCTCAGGAGGGGTCGGGGCCGGGGAGCTGTTTTTT
>TRBV11-2|TRBD2|TRBJ2-2|few
CASRMVVAGAANTGELFF
TGTGCCAGCAGGATGGTGGTAGCGGGGGCCGCGAACACCGGGGAGCTGTTTTTT
>TRBV5-8|NA|TRBJ2-7|NA
CASSLFKGVSYEQYF
TGTGCCAGCAGCTTGTTTAAGGGGGTTTCCTACGAGCAGTACTTC
>TRBV5-1|NA|TRBJ2-7|NA
CASRTLGGSSYEQYF
TGCGCCAGCAGGACCCTGGGGGGATCCAGCTACGAGCAGTACTTC
>TRBV4-1|NA|TRBJ1-6|NA
CASSHQQGESSPLHF
TGCGCCAGCAGCCACCAACAGGGTGAAAGTTCACCCCTCCACTTT
>TRBV4-3|NA|TRBJ2-7|once
CASSQGTGVYEQYF
TGCGCCAGCAGCCAAGGGACTGGGGTCTACGAGCAGTACTTC
>TRBV5-1|TRBD1|TRBJ2-4|NA
CASSLVGDREQNIQYF
TGCGCCAGCAGCTTGGTAGGGGACAGGGAACAAAACATTCAGTACTTC
>TRBV15|NA|TRBJ1-1|NA
CATSPNPEAAAFF
TGTGCCACCAGTCCGAACCCCGAGGCGGCCGCTTTCTTT
>TRBV7-9|TRBD2|TRBJ2-1|NA
CASRPLTSRHNEQFF
TGTGCCAGCAGACCCTTGACTAGCAGGCACAATGAGCAGTTCTTC
>TRBV6-6|TRBD1|TRBJ1-2|NA
CASSPGGSYGYTF
TGTGCCAGCAGCCCAGGGGGCAGCTATGGCTACACCTTC
>TRBV7-9|NA|TRBJ2-5|NA
CASSQPGWTYTLQETQYF
TGTGCCAGCAGCCAACCGGGGTGGACGTATACCTTACAAGAGACCCAGTACTTC
>TRBV19|NA|TRBJ2-7|NA
CASSIVPYEQYF
TGTGCCAGTAGTATCGTTCCCTACGAGCAGTACTTC
>TRBV11-2|NA|TRBJ1-6|few
CASSPDNWVLHF
TGTGCCAGCAGCCCGGACAATTGGGTCCTCCACTTT
>TRBV11-3|TRBD1|TRBJ1-2|NA
CASSLTGTANYGYTF
TGTGCCAGCAGCTTAACCGGGACAGCTAACTATGGCTACACCTTC
>TRBV10-3|TRBD2|TRBJ2-3|NA
CAIRRGLADTQYF
TGTGCCATCAGGCGGGGACTAGCGGATACGCAGTATTTT
>TRBV6-1|NA|TRBJ2-7|NA
CASTQPRVAYEQYF
TGTGCCAGCACCCAACCTCGGGTTGCCTACGAGCAGTACTTC
>TRBV18|TRBD1|TRBJ2-5|NA
CASSPLGTEQETQYF
TGTGCCAGCTCACCACTCGGGACAGAACAAGAGACCCAGTACTTC